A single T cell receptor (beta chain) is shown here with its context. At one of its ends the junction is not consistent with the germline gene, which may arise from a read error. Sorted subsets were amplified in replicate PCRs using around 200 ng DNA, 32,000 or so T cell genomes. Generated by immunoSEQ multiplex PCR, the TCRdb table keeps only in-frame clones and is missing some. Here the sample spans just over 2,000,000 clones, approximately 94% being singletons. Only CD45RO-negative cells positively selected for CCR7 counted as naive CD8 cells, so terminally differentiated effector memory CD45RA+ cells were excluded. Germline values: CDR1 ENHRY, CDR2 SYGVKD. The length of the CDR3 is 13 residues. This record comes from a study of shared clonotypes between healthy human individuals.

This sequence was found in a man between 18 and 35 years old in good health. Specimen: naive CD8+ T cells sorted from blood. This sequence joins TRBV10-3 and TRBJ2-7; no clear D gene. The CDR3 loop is CAINEDGSYEQYF. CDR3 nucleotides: TGTGCCATCAATGAGGACGGATCCTACGAGCAGTACTTC.